The 7 T cell receptor beta chains in this list originate from one sample, sequenced in a study of a mutant IDH1 vaccine in newly diagnosed glioma. The data were produced by immunoSEQ multiplex PCR, yet TCRdb's version contains in-frame clones alone and is incomplete. The table lists approximately 70,000 clones, approximately 83% of them singletons. Regarding time point: baseline, week 1 (first vaccination visit). The sample's treatment: pre-vaccination baseline after standard-of-care therapy. The sequencing used PBMCs, collected from a glioma patient treated with radiotherapy, temozolomide or both. Source of these receptors: a man aged 30 to 45 with glioma.

This clone occurred a few times. The rearrangement links TRBV15 to TRBJ1-5; a possible D gene is TRBD1 (6 bases). Germline loops: CDR1 LNHNV, CDR2 YYDKDF (reference sequence). The V and J ends lost 0 bases and 3 bases respectively, with 12 bases between them. This CDR3 comprises 16 residues. DNA for the CDR3: TGTGCCACCAGCAGAGAGCGGACAGTTATCAATCAGCCCCAGCATTTT. As protein: CATSRERTVINQPQHF.

V and J are TRBV18 and TRBJ1-2; 9 bases are shared with TRBD1. The length of the CDR3 is 15 residues. Germline lookup yields CDR1 KGHSH and CDR2 LQKENI. V lost 3 bases, J lost 3 bases, and 5 bases stayed unmatched. As DNA, the CDR3 is TGTGCCAGCTCACCCCCCGGGACAGGGTACTATGGCTACACCTTC. Amino acid sequence: CASSPPGTGYYGYTF.

The J gene is TRBJ1-5, the V gene TRBV6-5; D is unclear. CDR1 is MNHEY, CDR2 SVGAGI, per germline. V shed 0 bases and J shed 7 bases, with 4 bases lying between them. There are 12 residues in the CDR3. This CDR3 is CASSYSGQPQHF. The CDR3 DNA is TGTGCCAGCAGTTACTCGGGCCAGCCCCAGCATTTT.

The chain links TRBV15 to TRBJ2-5; the D is unclear. Germline assignment: CDR1 LNHNV and CDR2 YYDKDF (reference sequence). V was clipped by 0 bases and J by 4 bases, with 6 bases between them. The CDR3 sequence is 13 residues long. The CDR3 coding sequence is TGTGCCACCAGCAGAGATTCTGGAGAGACCCAGTACTTC. The encoded protein is CATSRDSGETQYF.

This rearrangement joins TRBV18 to TRBJ1-1, with D perhaps matching TRBD1 (5 bases). Germline V gene lookup returns CDR1 KGHSH and CDR2 LQKENI. The CDR3 is 16 amino acids. The V and J ends lost 1 base and 1 base respectively, with 13 bases between them. The CDR3 DNA reads as TGTGCCAGCTCACCACAATTGGCCAGGGCGAACACTGAAGCTTTCTTT. Amino acids: CASSPQLARANTEAFF.

With respect to this clone: Different DNA sequences within this sample yield the same CDR3. The chain carries TRBV7-9 and TRBJ1-1; D gene ambiguous. The germline gives CDR1 SEHNR, CDR2 FQNEAQ (reference sequence). The V gene lost 1 base and the J gene lost 2 bases, with 5 bases spanning the gap. The CDR3 is 13 amino acids. The CDR3: CASSLGQNTEAFF. The CDR3 DNA follows: TGTGCCAGCAGCTTAGGACAAAACACTGAAGCTTTCTTT.

The gene calls are TRBV19 and TRBJ1-2, with a tentative D call TRBD1 (6 bases). V lost 5 bases, J lost 7 bases, and 8 bases lay in between. Germline V gene lookup returns CDR1 LNHDA and CDR2 SQIVND (reference sequence). This CDR3 has 11 amino acids. The CDR3 nucleotides are TGTGCCAGTAGTCAGGGGCTTGGCTACACCTTC. It codes for CASSQGLGYTF.